The 32 T cell receptor beta chains reported below all come from one sample, sequenced in a study of a mutant IDH1 vaccine in newly diagnosed glioma. No cognate antigen is known for these TCRs. Method: immunoSEQ multiplex PCR; TCRdb's copy keeps in-frame clones and lacks some. The sample carries under 70,000 clones, approximately 84% recorded once. Stated time point: week 23, last vaccination. Vaccine doses each comprised 300 ug of mutant IDH1 20-mer peptide, with topical imiquimod. The sequences come from PBMCs, collected from a glioma patient whose treatment included an IDH1 peptide vaccine. Receptors originate from a man aged 18 to 30 with glioma.

The chain combines TRBV7-8 with TRBJ2-1; 10 bases line up with TRBD1. Germline lookup yields CDR1 SGHVS and CDR2 FQNEAQ. With V trimmed by 5 bases and J by 7 bases, 14 bases remained unmatched. This CDR3 region has 17 residues. DNA of the CDR3: TGTGCCAGCAGCACCCGAAGGGACAGGGGTCTTCTAAATGAGCAGTTCTTC. Amino acids: CASSTRRDRGLLNEQFF.

V usage is TRBV5-1 and J usage is TRBJ1-1; D remains unclear. V dropped 0 bases and J dropped 3 bases, with 12 bases sitting between them. Germline assignment: CDR1 SGHRS and CDR2 YFSETQ. The CDR3 loop spans 15 amino acids. This chain's CDR3 is CASSLGSGWDTEAFF. For the CDR3, the DNA is TGCGCCAGCAGCTTGGGGTCGGGGTGGGACACTGAAGCTTTCTTT. Complete variable domain (other parts from reference TRBV5-1 and TRBJ1-1): KAGVTQTPRYLIKTRGQQVTLSCSPISGHRSVSWYQQTPGQGLQFLFEYFSETQRNKGNFPGRFSGRQFSNSRSEMNVSTLELGDSALYLCASSLGSGWDTEAFFGQGTRLTVV.

The chain recombines TRBV18 with TRBJ1-1, with D hard to call. Trimming shortened V by 2 bases and J by 1 base, and 5 bases separated the two germline ends. The germline gives CDR1 KGHSH, CDR2 LQKENI. CDR3 length: 13 residues. CDR3 nucleotide sequence: TGTGCCAGCTCACCAGGGGAGAACACTGAAGCTTTCTTT. Translation gives CASSPGENTEAFF.

CDR3 residues: CASSIKWRGIRPQHF. CDR3 nucleotides: TGTGCCAGTAGTATAAAATGGAGAGGAATCAGGCCCCAGCATTTT. The rearrangement uses TRBV19 and TRBJ1-5; D is unclear. Trimming removed 2 bases from V and 9 bases from J, with 17 bases in between. Germline V gives CDR1 LNHDA, CDR2 SQIVND (reference sequence). The CDR3 is 15 amino acids. The complete variable domain, with remaining parts taken from reference TRBV19 and TRBJ1-5, reads DGGITQSPKYLFRKEGQNVTLSCEQNLNHDAMYWYRQDPGQGLRLIYYSQIVNDFQKGDIAEGYSVSREKKESFPLTVTSAQKNPTAFYLCASSIKWRGIRPQHFGDGTRLSIL.

This sequence joins TRBV19 and TRBJ1-1; 8 nucleotides match TRBD1. This CDR3 has 16 amino acids. The germline gives CDR1 LNHDA, CDR2 SQIVND (reference sequence). J lost 2 bases, V lost 5 bases, and 10 bases had no gene match. CDR3 sequence (DNA): TGTGCCAGTAGTCCGAAATCAGGGGGCAAAAACACTGAAGCTTTCTTT. This encodes CASSPKSGGKNTEAFF.

V and J are TRBV7-3 and TRBJ1-1; D is unresolved. Germline CDR1 SGHTA, CDR2 FQGTGA. This CDR3 has 12 amino acids. Trimming took off 6 bases at V and 0 bases at J, with 5 bases between the two ends. The CDR3 DNA is TGTGCCAGCAGGGGAATGAACACTGAAGCTTTCTTT. Encoded protein: CASRGMNTEAFF. Drawing the rest from reference TRBV7-3 and TRBJ1-1, the complete variable domain is GAGVSQTPSNKVTEKGKYVELRCDPISGHTALYWYRQSLGQGPEFLIYFQGTGAADDSGLPNDRFFAVRPEGSVSTLKIQRTERGDSAVYLCASRGMNTEAFFGQGTRLTVV.

The J gene is TRBJ2-3, the V gene TRBV10-3, with 9 bases identical to TRBD2. J lost 1 base, V lost 4 bases, and 6 bases had no gene match. This CDR3 is built from 16 residues. The germline CDR1 and CDR2 sequences are ENHRY and SYGVKD. The chain's CDR3 is CAISVAKREGTDTQYF. CDR3 bases: TGTGCCATCAGTGTCGCCAAGCGGGAGGGCACAGATACGCAGTATTTT.

The V gene is TRBV19, the J gene TRBJ2-3; no reliable D call. CDR1 and CDR2 (germline): LNHDA, SQIVND (reference sequence). Trimming removed 1 base at V and 4 bases at J, with 6 bases between. The CDR3 contains 13 residues. Written as DNA, the CDR3 is TGTGCCAGTAGTATAGTAAGGGCAGATACGCAGTATTTT. Its protein is CASSIVRADTQYF.

V and J are TRBV13 and TRBJ2-2, with D unresolved. V shed 0 bases and J shed 0 bases, with 5 bases lying between them. CDR3 length equals 15 residues. Germline V lookup: CDR1 PRHDT, CDR2 FYEKMQ (reference sequence). The CDR3 protein is CASSLGGANTGELFF. The CDR3 DNA is TGTGCCAGCAGCTTAGGCGGCGCGAACACCGGGGAGCTGTTTTTT.

This chain uses TRBV7-2 with TRBJ1-2, with a tentative D call TRBD1 (6 bases). The V end was cut by 1 base, the J end by 7 bases, with 16 bases between. This CDR3 has 15 amino acids. Germline CDR1 reads SGHTA; CDR2 reads FQGNSA. CDR3 DNA sequence: TGTGCCAGCAGCTTAGACAGGGTGGGTGCCCGTGGCTACACCTTC. Translated: CASSLDRVGARGYTF.

The CDR3 sequence: CASTLTGSVEQYF. CDR3 nucleotide sequence: TGTGCCAGCACCTTAACAGGGTCCGTCGAGCAGTACTTC. The J gene is TRBJ2-7, the V gene TRBV5-6; possibly TRBD1 for D (6 bases). Germline values: CDR1 SGHDT, CDR2 YYEEEE. Trimming removed 6 bases from V and 6 bases from J, with 16 bases in between. The CDR3 has 13 residues.

This clone appeared once. V is TRBV11-2 and J is TRBJ1-2; 11 bases fit TRBD1. The CDR3 length is 16 residues. Germline CDR1 and CDR2: SGHAT and FQNNGV. V lost 4 bases and J lost 6; bases outside the gene matches: 10. CDR3 in DNA: TGTGCCAGCAGCTCACCCCGGGACAGGGGGTTTAATGGCTACACCTTC. Its translation: CASSSPRDRGFNGYTF.

The chain employs TRBV4-3 and TRBJ2-1; tentatively, D is TRBD1 (5 bases). Looked up from germline, CDR1 is LGHNA and CDR2 is YSLEER. V lost 0 bases to trimming and J lost 4 bases, with 10 bases between them. The CDR3 sequence is 15 residues long. This chain's CDR3 is CASSQEVQVYNEQFF. The CDR3 DNA sequence: TGCGCCAGCAGCCAAGAGGTACAGGTTTACAATGAGCAGTTCTTC.

This clone has more than one count but fewer than ten. The V call is TRBV5-1, the J call TRBJ1-2, with 8 bases aligning to TRBD1. The CDR3 is 14 residues long. J gave up 2 bases and V 3 bases, and 3 bases lay outside the gene matches. Per the germline V gene, CDR1 is SGHRS and CDR2 is YFSETQ. The CDR3 DNA reads as TGCGCCAGCAGCTCAGGACAGGGAAACTATGGCTACACCTTC. It encodes CASSSGQGNYGYTF.

The chain recombines TRBV27 with TRBJ1-6, with 8 nucleotides matching TRBD1. Germline V gene data show CDR1 as MNHEY and CDR2 as SMNVEV (reference sequence). With V trimmed by 5 bases and J by 10 bases, 16 bases remained unmatched. The CDR3 covers 17 residues. In nucleotides, the CDR3 is TGTGCCAGCAGTATACTTGCGTCAGGGGGCCCTAGGTCACCCCTCCACTTT. This gives the protein CASSILASGGPRSPLHF.

There are a few counts of this clone. This chain joins TRBV4-1 and TRBJ1-2; tentative D call: TRBD1 (6 bases). The germline gives CDR1 MGHRA, CDR2 YSYEKL. The CDR3 runs 18 residues. Trimming removed 1 base at V and 3 bases at J, with 21 bases between. CDR3: CASSQGSTGEGVHYGYTF. For the CDR3, the DNA is TGCGCCAGCAGCCAAGGCAGTACGGGGGAGGGGGTCCACTATGGCTACACCTTC.

The chain is built from TRBV7-9 and TRBJ1-2; D is uncertain. The V end was cut by 3 bases, the J end by 14 bases, with 13 bases between. CDR1 and CDR2 (germline): SEHNR, FQNEAQ (reference sequence). The length of the CDR3 is 11 residues. In DNA, the CDR3 is TGTGCCAGCAGCTTTCGACTGTTAAAGACCTTC. This codes for CASSFRLLKTF.

This chain links TRBV27 with TRBJ2-7; no clear D gene. This CDR3 comprises 13 residues. Germline loops: CDR1 MNHEY, CDR2 SMNVEV (reference sequence). V shed 4 bases and J shed 1 base, with 8 bases lying between them. The CDR3 here is CASSSPPSYEQYF. Written as DNA, the CDR3 is TGTGCCAGCAGTTCCCCCCCGTCCTACGAGCAGTACTTC.

The chain uses TRBV5-4 and TRBJ1-2; 9 nucleotides match TRBD1. Trimming at V came to 5 bases and at J to 4 bases, leaving 9 bases not matched to a gene. Germline V gene sequence: CDR1 SGHNT, CDR2 YYREEE (reference sequence). The CDR3 extends over 15 amino acids. Written as DNA, the CDR3 is TGTGCCAGCAGTTCCCCGGGACAGGGCCCCTATGGCTACACCTTC. Translating it yields CASSSPGQGPYGYTF.

This rearrangement joins TRBV4-1 to TRBJ1-1, with TRBD1 identical over 9 bases. V trimming: 2 bases; J trimming: 1 base; junction bases outside the gene matches: 11. Germline CDR1 and CDR2: MGHRA and YSYEKL. The CDR3 is 18 amino acids. DNA for the CDR3: TGCGCCAGCAGCCAACAGGGACAGGGACCCAACCGGAACACTGAAGCTTTCTTT. Encoded protein: CASSQQGQGPNRNTEAFF.

The chain is built from TRBV2 and TRBJ2-7; no clear D. This CDR3 comprises 12 residues. The germline V and J ends were trimmed by 3 bases and 6 bases, with 9 bases remaining between them. Germline CDR1 and CDR2: SNHLY and FYNNEI. This CDR3 is CASSDGIGEQYF. The DNA of the CDR3 is TGTGCCAGCAGTGACGGTATCGGCGAGCAGTACTTC.

This rearrangement joins TRBV5-1 to TRBJ1-3, with 9 bases fitting TRBD1. V shed 7 bases, J shed 1 base, and the junction held 6 bases outside the gene matches. This CDR3 has 15 amino acids. The germline CDR1 and CDR2 sequences are SGHRS and YFSETQ. Here the CDR3 reads CASSPGQGSGNTIYF. The CDR3 bases are TGCGCCAGCTCTCCGGGACAGGGATCTGGAAACACCATATATTTT. Looking up the rest from reference TRBV5-1 and TRBJ1-3 gives the full variable domain: KAGVTQTPRYLIKTRGQQVTLSCSPISGHRSVSWYQQTPGQGLQFLFEYFSETQRNKGNFPGRFSGRQFSNSRSEMNVSTLELGDSALYLCASSPGQGSGNTIYFGEGSWLTVV.

The V call is TRBV19, the J call TRBJ1-2; D not certain. Germline V gives CDR1 LNHDA, CDR2 SQIVND (reference sequence). The CDR3 spans 14 residues. The germline V and J ends were trimmed by 4 bases and 6 bases, with 15 bases remaining between them. The CDR3 DNA sequence: TGTGCCAGTAGTAGTTCCCAGATAAGAGATGGCTACACCTTC. It specifies CASSSSQIRDGYTF.

The V gene is TRBV28, the J gene TRBJ2-2; the D gene is possibly TRBD1 (6 bases). Trimming cost V 5 bases and J 6 bases, with 16 bases left between them. The CDR3 is 15 residues long. The germline CDR1 and CDR2 sequences are MDHEN and SYDVKM. CDR3 region: CASSLAPRGAGELFF. In DNA form, the CDR3 reads TGTGCCAGCAGTCTTGCTCCCAGGGGTGCCGGGGAGCTGTTTTTT.

This chain uses TRBV9 with TRBJ2-1, with D perhaps being TRBD1 or TRBD2 (5 bases each). CDR3 length: 14 amino acids. V lost 2 bases and J 6 bases, leaving 12 bases between the germline ends. The germline CDR1 and CDR2 sequences are SGDLS and YYNGEE. The CDR3: CASSVGANSNEQFF. The CDR3 DNA sequence: TGTGCCAGCAGCGTCGGGGCGAACAGCAATGAGCAGTTCTTC.

This chain connects TRBV18 to TRBJ2-7; TRBD2 agrees at 12 bases. The CDR3 is 15 amino acids. V lost 3 bases and J lost 6; bases outside the gene matches: 6. Per germline, CDR1 KGHSH and CDR2 LQKENI. The CDR3 nucleotides are TGTGCCAGCTCACCTAGGACTAGCGGGGCCCGCGAGCAGTACTTC. Protein sequence: CASSPRTSGAREQYF.

The chain carries TRBV18 and TRBJ2-7, with D possibly matching TRBD1 (6 bases). CDR1 and CDR2 from the germline V gene are KGHSH and LQKENI. This CDR3 has 14 residues. Trimming took 5 bases from V and 0 from J, leaving 11 bases between them. For the CDR3, the DNA is TGTGCCAGCTCATCGGACAGAGGCTCCTACGAGCAGTACTTC. It encodes CASSSDRGSYEQYF.

The chain recombines TRBV5-4 with TRBJ2-6; tentatively, D is TRBD1 (6 bases). The V and J ends lost 4 bases and 2 bases respectively, with 13 bases between them. Germline loops: CDR1 SGHNT, CDR2 YYREEE (reference sequence). The CDR3 loop spans 16 amino acids. The DNA for the CDR3 is TGTGCCAGCAGCCCAGGGGTGGGAGCTGGGGCCAACGTCCTGACTTTC. Its translation is CASSPGVGAGANVLTF.

The chain combines TRBV19 with TRBJ2-2; 8 bases agree with TRBD2. Germline CDR1 LNHDA, CDR2 SQIVND (reference sequence). This CDR3 contains 16 residues. The V segment lost 7 bases and the J segment 3 bases; nucleotides outside the gene matches: 10. The CDR3 is CASTYRGGPYTGELFF. CDR3 bases: TGTGCCAGTACCTATCGGGGGGGTCCTTACACCGGGGAGCTGTTTTTT.

The chain employs TRBV10-3 and TRBJ2-7, with D uncertain. CDR3 size: 14 residues. Germline V gives CDR1 ENHRY, CDR2 SYGVKD. V gave up 4 bases and J gave up 3 bases, with 13 bases separating them. CDR3 nucleotide sequence: TGTGCCATCAGTGGATCCGGGCAACTCTACGAGCAGTACTTC. Amino acids: CAISGSGQLYEQYF.

The gene calls are TRBV7-6 and TRBJ1-1; D call uncertain. V was shortened by 4 bases and J by 3 bases, with 9 bases between the two germline ends. This CDR3 is 13 amino acids long. Germline CDR1 reads SGHVS; CDR2 reads FNYEAQ. The CDR3 loop is CASSSPRDTEAFF. The CDR3 bases are TGTGCCAGCAGCTCCCCTAGGGACACTGAAGCTTTCTTT.

This clone occurred once. The rearrangement links TRBV30 to TRBJ2-7; D uncertain. V shed 0 bases and J shed 7 bases, with 10 bases lying between them. The CDR3 totals 12 residues. The germline V gene has CDR1 GTSNPN and CDR2 SVGIG (reference sequence). The CDR3 sequence: CAWSVPGWEQYF. The CDR3, as DNA: TGTGCCTGGAGTGTACCGGGTTGGGAGCAGTACTTC.